This entry lists 3 T cell receptor beta chains sequenced from one sample in a study of T cell responses to AZD1222 COVID-19 vaccine. Clones were sequenced by immunoSEQ multiplex PCR, and TCRdb holds only the in-frame ones, with some missing. Seen here are over 100,000 clones, more than 70% observed once, and the top ten hold roughly 4.4%. The sample consisted of peripheral blood, taken 28 days after the second AZD1222 dose. The receptors derive from an adult who received the AZD1222 COVID-19 vaccine.

In DNA, the CDR3 is TGCGCCAGCAGCCCTTCGGGACTAGCGGGAGGCACAGAGCAGTTCTTC. This translates into CASSPSGLAGGTEQFF. J is TRBJ2-1 and V is TRBV5-1; TRBD2 aligns across 15 bases. V was pared by 4 bases and J by 10 bases, with 9 bases of the junction left unmatched. The CDR3 is 16 amino acids. Germline V CDR1 and CDR2: SGHRS, YFSETQ.

The chain combines TRBV18 with TRBJ1-5; D is ambiguous. Germline V CDR1 and CDR2: KGHSH, LQKENI. V dropped 1 base and J dropped 5 bases, with 9 bases sitting between them. CDR3 size: 14 residues. CDR3 sequence reads: CASSPLGIDQPQHF. The DNA for the CDR3 is TGTGCCAGCTCACCACTTGGGATCGATCAGCCCCAGCATTTT.

The chain joins TRBV15 to TRBJ2-3, with 9 bases identical to TRBD1. This CDR3 contains 16 residues. Germline CDR1 and CDR2: LNHNV and YYDKDF (reference sequence). J gave up 6 bases and V 5 bases, and 12 bases lay outside the gene matches. The DNA for the CDR3 is TGTGCCACCAGCGAGATAAGGACAGGGGCAGGGGATACGCAGTATTTT. Encoded protein: CATSEIRTGAGDTQYF.